Below are 19 T cell receptor beta chains sequenced from a single sample in a study of spatial heterogeneity in lung cancer. MiXCR was run by TCRdb on the 5' RACE reads, yielding one entry per CDR3 protein. The sample yields about 85,000 distinct CDR3 sequences, 15% to 20% seen once. Stated time point: sample taken at primary tumor resection. Sequencing was performed on whole RNA extracted from tumor and nontumor lung tissue, or from frozen PBMC, and the material was left unsorted. Specimen: PBMCs, collected at surgery. These receptors came from a male donor with early-stage non-small cell lung cancer.

There are a few counts of this clonotype. This chain links TRBV5-1 with TRBJ2-7; D gene unclear. V was clipped by 0 bases and J by 5 bases, with 9 bases between them. Germline V gene data show CDR1 as SGHRS and CDR2 as YFSETQ. This CDR3 has 13 residues. In DNA, the CDR3 is TGCGCCAGCAGCTTGGCCGGGCTTCACGAGCAGTACTTC. Amino acids: CASSLAGLHEQYF.

This clonotype showed up just a few times. One end of the junction fails to match germline, which may point to a read error. The chain combines TRBV7-7 with TRBJ2-5; maybe TRBD1 (5 bases). Germline V gene sequence: CDR1 SSHAT, CDR2 FNYEAQ (reference sequence). This CDR3 has 13 residues. CDR3 loop: CASSFGHEETQYF. As DNA, the CDR3 is TGTGCTAGCAGCTTCGGACACGAAGAGACCCAGTACTTC.

This chain joins TRBV5-1 and TRBJ2-3; the match to TRBD2 covers 9 bases. V trimming: 5 bases; J trimming: 2 bases; junction bases outside the gene matches: 6. CDR1 SGHRS and CDR2 YFSETQ come from the germline V gene. This CDR3 comprises 15 residues. The CDR3 coding sequence is TGCGCCAGCAGTACAGCTAGCGGGATCACAGATACGCAGTATTTT. This translates into CASSTASGITDTQYF.

This clonotype was picked up one time. V and J are TRBV7-9 and TRBJ1-4; 8 nucleotides agree with TRBD1. The germline V gene encodes CDR1 SEHNR and CDR2 FQNEAQ (reference sequence). V lost 5 bases to trimming and J lost 7 bases; unmatched junction nucleotides: 6. This CDR3 comprises 14 residues. The CDR3 DNA reads TGTGCCAGCAGCCAGCAGGGGGCACCTGAAAAACTGTTTTTT. This encodes CASSQQGAPEKLFF.

This clonotype was observed a handful of times. The chain is built from TRBV30 and TRBJ1-2, with a weak D call TRBD1 (5 bases). V lost 5 bases to trimming and J lost 2 bases, with 9 bases between them. CDR1 GTSNPN and CDR2 SVGIG come from the germline V gene (reference sequence). This CDR3 has 12 residues. The DNA of the CDR3 is TGTGCCTGGGGGGCCGGGAACTATGGCTACACCTTC. Protein product: CAWGAGNYGYTF.

This clonotype was seen more than once but under ten times. The genes are TRBV3-1 and TRBJ2-7; maybe TRBD1 (6 bases). The CDR3 has 14 amino acids. Per germline, CDR1 LGHDT and CDR2 YNNKEL (reference sequence). Trimming took off 3 bases at V and 2 bases at J, with 11 bases between the two ends. CDR3 residues: CASSHLTGTYEQYF. The CDR3 DNA reads as TGTGCCAGCAGCCACCTGACAGGTACCTACGAGCAGTACTTC.

This clonotype occurred a few times. V gene TRBV5-6 combines with J gene TRBJ1-4; 10 positions agree with TRBD1. V gave up 4 bases and J gave up 8 bases; unmatched junction bases: 11. The CDR3 length is 16 residues. In germline, CDR1 is SGHDT, CDR2 YYEEEE. CDR3 region: CASSPTGQGENEKLFF. The CDR3 nucleotides are TGTGCCAGCAGCCCAACTGGACAGGGGGAAAACGAAAAACTGTTTTTT.

This chain joins TRBV6-2 or TRBV6-3 and TRBJ2-7; D is unclear. V was cut by 6 bases and J by 1 base, with 10 bases left in between. The CDR3 loop spans 13 amino acids. CDR1 MNHEY and CDR2 SVGEGT come from the germline V gene. This CDR3 reads CASRNGGSYEQYF. For the CDR3, the DNA is TGTGCCAGCAGGAACGGTGGATCCTACGAGCAGTACTTC.

This clonotype was detected a few times. The chain employs TRBV4-3 and TRBJ2-2; 9 nucleotides match TRBD2. Trimming at V came to 0 bases and at J to 4 bases, leaving 6 bases not matched to a gene. The CDR3 length is 17 residues. The germline V gene has CDR1 LGHNA and CDR2 YSLEER. Here the CDR3 reads CASSQDGRGGPTGELFF. CDR3 bases: TGCGCCAGCAGCCAAGATGGGCGGGGGGGCCCCACCGGGGAGCTGTTTTTT.

This clonotype occurred a few times. CDR3 region: CASSLSGWETQYF. CDR3 nucleotides: TGTGCCAGCAGTTTAAGCGGTTGGGAGACCCAGTACTTC. The genes are TRBV28 and TRBJ2-5, with D possibly TRBD2 on 5 matching bases. CDR1 MDHEN and CDR2 SYDVKM come from the germline V gene. V dropped 2 bases and J dropped 5 bases, with 9 bases sitting between them. The CDR3 contains 13 residues.

There are many counts of this clonotype. V and J are TRBV12-3 or TRBV12-4 and TRBJ2-5; 11 nucleotides line up with TRBD2. V shed 5 bases and J 2 bases; nucleotides not matched to a gene: 1. The CDR3 covers 14 residues. DNA of the CDR3: TGTGCCAGCAGTAGGACTAGCGGGCAAGAGACCCAGTACTTC. Residues: CASSRTSGQETQYF.

The rearrangement joins TRBV28 to TRBJ2-7; perhaps TRBD2 as D (6 bases). Trimming stripped 6 bases from V and 0 bases from J, with 24 bases between. The CDR3 consists of 18 residues. Germline loops: CDR1 MDHEN, CDR2 SYDVKM. Here the CDR3 reads CASRPTLGGGDDSYEQYF. The CDR3 DNA is TGTGCCAGCAGACCCACCCTTGGAGGCGGGGACGACTCCTACGAGCAGTACTTC.

This clonotype was counted between two and nine times. The V gene is TRBV7-2, the J gene TRBJ1-2; D remains ambiguous. V dropped 1 base and J dropped 4 bases, with 10 bases sitting between them. The germline gives CDR1 SGHTA, CDR2 FQGNSA. The CDR3 totals 14 residues. CDR3 coding DNA: TGTGCCAGCAGCTTAGATTCGAACGGCTATGGCTACACCTTC. Translation gives CASSLDSNGYGYTF.

This clonotype came up many times. The genes are TRBV2 and TRBJ2-7; D ambiguous. Trimming removed 5 bases from V and 9 bases from J, with 17 bases in between. The germline V gene has CDR1 SNHLY and CDR2 FYNNEI. The CDR3 length is 13 residues. The CDR3 reads CASSPRPALGQYF. The DNA of the CDR3 is TGTGCCAGCAGTCCTAGACCGGCCCTCGGGCAGTACTTC.

This clonotype was detected only a few times. The chain links TRBV20-1 to TRBJ1-4; no definite D call. Per germline, CDR1 DFQATT and CDR2 SNEGSKA (reference sequence). The CDR3 length is 14 residues. Trimming cost V 5 bases and J 4 bases, with 14 bases left between them. CDR3 nucleotides: TGCAGTGCTTGCGCCGTTGGGGATAATGAAAAACTGTTTTTT. This codes for CSACAVGDNEKLFF.

This clonotype has only a few counts. This rearrangement joins TRBV18 to TRBJ2-1; 8 bases line up with TRBD1. In germline, CDR1 is KGHSH, CDR2 LQKENI. J gave up 7 bases and V 6 bases, and 8 bases lay outside the gene matches. This CDR3 spans 14 amino acids. The CDR3 DNA reads TGTGCCAGCTCCCCGGGACAGGTAGCAAATGAGCAGTTCTTC. Its translation is CASSPGQVANEQFF. Drawing the rest from reference TRBV18 and TRBJ2-1, the complete variable domain is NAGVMQNPRHLVRRRGQEARLRCSPMKGHSHVYWYRQLPEEGLKFMVYLQKENIIDESGMPKERFSAEFPKEGPSILRIQQVVRGDSAAYFCASSPGQVANEQFFGPGTRLTVL.

Many counts were recorded for this clonotype. The chain links TRBV11-2 to TRBJ2-1; 11 nucleotides agree with TRBD2. With 1 base clipped from V and 5 bases from J, the junction kept 1 base outside the gene matches. Germline V CDR1 and CDR2: SGHAT, FQNNGV. The CDR3 runs 15 residues. CDR3 bases: TGTGCCAGCAGCTTAGCGGGACTAGCGGACAATGAGCAGTTCTTC. Its translation: CASSLAGLADNEQFF.

The chain combines TRBV28 with TRBJ1-1; D is undetermined. V lost 7 bases and J 3 bases, leaving 12 bases between the germline ends. The CDR3 runs to 13 residues. The germline CDR1 and CDR2 sequences are MDHEN and SYDVKM. The CDR3 reads CASTTGRDTEAFF. In DNA form, the CDR3 reads TGTGCCAGCACAACGGGCCGCGACACTGAAGCTTTCTTT.

V is TRBV7-2 and J is TRBJ2-2; D ambiguous. The germline gives CDR1 SGHTA, CDR2 FQGNSA. The V and J ends lost 1 base and 1 base respectively, with 1 base between them. The CDR3 runs 13 residues. The CDR3 loop is CASSLENTGELFF. The DNA of the CDR3 is TGTGCCAGCAGCTTAGAGAACACCGGGGAGCTGTTTTTT.